Shown below are 5 T cell receptor beta chains from a single sample sequenced in a study of blood T cell repertoires in COVID-19. The repertoire was sequenced with immunoSEQ multiplex PCR; TCRdb's copy has only in-frame clones and lacks some. In the table there are some 70,000 clones, about 86% of which are singletons. Sequenced input: peripheral blood. The receptors were sampled from a woman aged 60-70 years with acute or convalescent COVID-19.

The CDR3 DNA reads TGTGCCAGCTCACCGCAGGGGGTTCTTCGTTCACACAATATGGAGACCCAGTACTTC. As protein: CASSPQGVLRSHNMETQYF. The chain is built from TRBV18 and TRBJ2-5; TRBD1 matches 7 bases. Per the germline V gene, CDR1 is KGHSH and CDR2 is LQKENI. The CDR3 consists of 19 residues. V lost 3 bases and J lost 5; bases outside the gene matches: 21.

The gene calls are TRBV29-1 and TRBJ1-1; 7 bases map to TRBD1. The CDR3 length is 13 residues. Germline trimming cut 1 base from V and 5 bases from J; bases unmatched to any gene: 4. Germline CDR1 reads SQVTM; CDR2 reads ANQGSEA. The DNA of the CDR3 is TGCAGCGTTGAAGGGCCGACAGGGACTGAAGCTTTCTTT. Protein sequence: CSVEGPTGTEAFF.

The V gene is TRBV19, the J gene TRBJ1-1, with D possibly being TRBD1 (5 bases). The CDR3 covers 15 residues. Trimming stripped 7 bases from V and 4 bases from J, with 19 bases between. Germline lookup yields CDR1 LNHDA and CDR2 SQIVND (reference sequence). CDR3: CASTQTGGSLTEAFF. In nucleotides, the CDR3 is TGTGCCAGTACCCAAACGGGGGGTTCTCTCACTGAAGCTTTCTTT.

The chain combines TRBV19 with TRBJ1-1; the D gene is possibly TRBD1 (6 bases). The V end lost 6 bases, the J end lost 3 bases, and 11 bases lay between the germline ends. Looked up from germline, CDR1 is LNHDA and CDR2 is SQIVND (reference sequence). This CDR3 is 13 amino acids long. The CDR3 is CASSSDRDTEAFF. CDR3 in DNA: TGTGCCAGTAGCTCGGACAGAGACACTGAAGCTTTCTTT.

This clone was detected once. This chain joins TRBV5-1 and TRBJ2-7, with 14 bases matching TRBD2. This CDR3 is built from 18 residues. Germline V gene data show CDR1 as SGHRS and CDR2 as YFSETQ. With 6 bases clipped from V and 0 bases from J, the junction kept 11 bases outside the gene matches. CDR3 DNA sequence: TGCGCCAGCACCTCGGGACTAGCGGGAGCCCCAAGCTCCTACGAGCAGTACTTC. It yields the protein CASTSGLAGAPSSYEQYF.